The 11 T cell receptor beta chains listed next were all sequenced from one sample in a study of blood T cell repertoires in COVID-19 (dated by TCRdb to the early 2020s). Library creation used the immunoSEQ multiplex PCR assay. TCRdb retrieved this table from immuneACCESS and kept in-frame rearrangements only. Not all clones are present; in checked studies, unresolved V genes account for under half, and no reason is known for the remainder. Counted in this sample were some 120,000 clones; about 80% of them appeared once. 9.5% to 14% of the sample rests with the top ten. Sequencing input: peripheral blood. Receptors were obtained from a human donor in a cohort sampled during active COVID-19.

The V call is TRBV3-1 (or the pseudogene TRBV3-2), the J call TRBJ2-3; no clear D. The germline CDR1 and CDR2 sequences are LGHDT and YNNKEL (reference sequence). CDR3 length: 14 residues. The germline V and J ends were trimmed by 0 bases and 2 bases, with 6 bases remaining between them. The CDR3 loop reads CASSQDPITDTQYF. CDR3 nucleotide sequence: TGTGCCAGCAGCCAAGACCCAATCACAGATACGCAGTATTTT.

In DNA form, the CDR3 reads TGCGCCAGCACTGACAGGACGGGTCAAGAAAAACTGTTTTTT. Amino acids: CASTDRTGQEKLFF. V is TRBV5-1 and J is TRBJ1-4; D might be TRBD1 (6 bases). The germline CDR1 and CDR2 sequences are SGHRS and YFSETQ. The CDR3 is made up of 14 amino acids. Trimming shortened V by 6 bases and J by 8 bases, and 17 bases separated the two germline ends.

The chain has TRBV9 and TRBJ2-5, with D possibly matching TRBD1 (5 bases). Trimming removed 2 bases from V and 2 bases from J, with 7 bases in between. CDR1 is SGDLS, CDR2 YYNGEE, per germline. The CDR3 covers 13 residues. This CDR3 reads CASSVAGQETQYF. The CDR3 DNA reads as TGTGCCAGCAGCGTTGCAGGGCAAGAGACCCAGTACTTC. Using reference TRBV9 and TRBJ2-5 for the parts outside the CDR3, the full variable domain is DSGVTQTPKHLITATGQRVTLRCSPRSGDLSVYWYQQSLDQGLQFLIQYYNGEERAKGNILERFSAQQFPDLHSELNLSSLELGDSALYFCASSVAGQETQYFGPGTRLLVL.

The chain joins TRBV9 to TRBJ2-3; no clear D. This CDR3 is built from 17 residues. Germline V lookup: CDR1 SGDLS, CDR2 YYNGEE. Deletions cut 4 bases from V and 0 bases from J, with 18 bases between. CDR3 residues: CASSPPPPARSTDTQYF. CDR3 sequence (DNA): TGTGCCAGCAGCCCACCTCCTCCAGCGCGCAGCACAGATACGCAGTATTTT.

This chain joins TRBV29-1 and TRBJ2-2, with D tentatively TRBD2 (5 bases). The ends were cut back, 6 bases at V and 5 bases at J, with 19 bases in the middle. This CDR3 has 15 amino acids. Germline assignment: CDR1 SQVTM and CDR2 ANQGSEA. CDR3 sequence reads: CSVLGSERETGELFF. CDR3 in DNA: TGCAGCGTCCTGGGGAGCGAGAGGGAGACCGGGGAGCTGTTTTTT.

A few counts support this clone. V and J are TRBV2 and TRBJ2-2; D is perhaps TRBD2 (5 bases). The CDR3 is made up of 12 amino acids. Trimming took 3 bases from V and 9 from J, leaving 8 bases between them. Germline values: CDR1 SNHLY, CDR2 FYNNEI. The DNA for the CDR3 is TGTGCCAGCAGTGATGAGGGAAGGGAGCTGTTTTTT. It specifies CASSDEGRELFF.

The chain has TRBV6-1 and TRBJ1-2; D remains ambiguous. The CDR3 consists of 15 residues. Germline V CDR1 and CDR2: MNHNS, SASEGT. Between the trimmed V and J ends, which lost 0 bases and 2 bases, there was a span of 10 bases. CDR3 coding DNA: TGTGCCAGCAGTGAAGCGACTACAGCCAACTATGGCTACACCTTC. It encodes CASSEATTANYGYTF.

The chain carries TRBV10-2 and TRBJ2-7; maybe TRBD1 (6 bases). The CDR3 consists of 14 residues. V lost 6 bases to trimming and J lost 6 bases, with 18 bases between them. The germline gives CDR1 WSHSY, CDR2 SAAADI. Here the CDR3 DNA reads TGCGCCAGCAGCCTCACAGGGACCCCTGGCGAGCAGTACTTC. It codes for CASSLTGTPGEQYF.

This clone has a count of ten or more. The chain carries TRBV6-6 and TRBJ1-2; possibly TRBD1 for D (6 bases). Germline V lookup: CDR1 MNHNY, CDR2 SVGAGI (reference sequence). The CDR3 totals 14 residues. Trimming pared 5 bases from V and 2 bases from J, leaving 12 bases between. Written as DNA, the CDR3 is TGTGCCAGCAGTCCAGGACAGAACAACTATGGCTACACCTTC. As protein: CASSPGQNNYGYTF.

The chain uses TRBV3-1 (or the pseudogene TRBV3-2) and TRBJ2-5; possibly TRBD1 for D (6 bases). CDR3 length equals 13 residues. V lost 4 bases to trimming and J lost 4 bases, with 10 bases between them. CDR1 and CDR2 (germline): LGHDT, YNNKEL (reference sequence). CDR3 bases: TGTGCCAGCAGCCCGCGACAGGTAGAGACCCAGTACTTC. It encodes CASSPRQVETQYF.

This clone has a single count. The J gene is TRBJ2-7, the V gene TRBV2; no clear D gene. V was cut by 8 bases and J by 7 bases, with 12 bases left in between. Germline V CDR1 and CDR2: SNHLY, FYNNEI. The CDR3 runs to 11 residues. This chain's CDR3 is CASDLLREQYF. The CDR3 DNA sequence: TGTGCCAGCGACCTTCTCAGGGAGCAGTACTTC.